These 32 T cell receptor beta chains were sequenced from one sample in a study of blood T cell repertoires in COVID-19. Data came from immunoSEQ multiplex PCR; TCRdb stores just in-frame clones and leaves some out. This table has 320,000 or so clones, about 87% appearing once. Sequencing used PBMCs or T cells enriched from blood (not recorded which). The receptors come from a young man who had recovered from COVID-19.

The chain combines TRBV5-1 with TRBJ1-6; 7 bases line up with TRBD1. CDR3 size: 17 residues. V trimming: 4 bases; J trimming: 0 bases; junction bases outside the gene matches: 7. Germline lookup yields CDR1 SGHRS and CDR2 YFSETQ. CDR3 in DNA: TGCGCCAGCAGCCTGGGGTCAGGGGGCTCCTATAATTCACCCCTCCACTTT. The encoded protein is CASSLGSGGSYNSPLHF.

J is TRBJ2-3 and V is TRBV5-1; possible D gene TRBD2, 6 bases. The germline gives CDR1 SGHRS, CDR2 YFSETQ. The CDR3 is 15 residues long. V shed 0 bases and J shed 2 bases, with 10 bases lying between them. The CDR3 spells CASSLGSGLTDTQYF. The CDR3 nucleotides are TGCGCCAGCAGCTTGGGTAGCGGACTCACAGATACGCAGTATTTT.

This clone appeared a single time. J is TRBJ2-1 and V is TRBV30; 9 nucleotides match TRBD2. Trimming removed 0 bases from V and 4 bases from J; junction bases left unmatched: 4. Germline CDR1 GTSNPN, CDR2 SVGIG (reference sequence). The CDR3 consists of 15 residues. CDR3 nucleotides: TGTGCCTGGAGTGTAGGAGCGGGGGGTTACAATGAGCAGTTCTTC. Protein: CAWSVGAGGYNEQFF.

The chain carries TRBV10-3 and TRBJ1-1; maybe TRBD1 (5 bases). The CDR3 is 14 amino acids. Germline CDR1 reads ENHRY; CDR2 reads SYGVKD. The V end lost 2 bases, the J end lost 5 bases, and 12 bases lay between the germline ends. The CDR3 region is CAISEAGPRTEAFF. CDR3 in DNA: TGTGCCATCAGTGAGGCAGGGCCGCGGACTGAAGCTTTCTTT.

Concerning this clone: This CDR3 is also generated by other DNA sequences in the sample. The chain carries TRBV5-1 and TRBJ1-1; 7 nucleotides match TRBD1. The CDR3 runs 14 residues. In germline, CDR1 is SGHRS, CDR2 YFSETQ. With 1 base clipped from V and 2 bases from J, the junction kept 2 bases outside the gene matches. CDR3 loop: CASSLRQGNTEAFF. In nucleotides, the CDR3 is TGCGCCAGCAGCTTGCGACAGGGCAACACTGAAGCTTTCTTT.

CDR3 DNA sequence: TGTGCCAGCAGCTTAGTCTCAGAAGGAAACACCATATATTTT. It encodes CASSLVSEGNTIYF. The chain is built from TRBV7-2 and TRBJ1-3; no definite D call. The CDR3 runs to 14 residues. Trimming took off 1 base at V and 4 bases at J, with 8 bases between the two ends. Germline loops: CDR1 SGHTA, CDR2 FQGNSA.

Concerning this clone: This sample also contains other DNA sequences that code for the same CDR3. V gene TRBV7-9 combines with J gene TRBJ2-7; a possible D gene is TRBD1 (6 bases). Trimming left V 6 bases short and J 3 bases short, with 15 bases between. The CDR3 is 14 residues long. Germline assignment: CDR1 SEHNR and CDR2 FQNEAQ (reference sequence). The DNA of the CDR3 is TGTGCCAGCAGTCCGCCGGGACAAAGCTACGAGCAGTACTTC. As protein: CASSPPGQSYEQYF.

The chain links TRBV5-8 to TRBJ1-5; TRBD1 agrees at 12 bases. The CDR3 contains 16 residues. Germline CDR1 SGHTS, CDR2 YDEGEE. V was pared by 2 bases and J by 5 bases, with 5 bases of the junction left unmatched. This chain's CDR3 is CASSFGTGGADQPQHF. The CDR3 DNA is TGTGCCAGCAGCTTTGGGACAGGGGGCGCCGATCAGCCCCAGCATTTT.

This clone was seen just once. V and J are TRBV23-1 and TRBJ2-3, with D possibly matching TRBD2 (6 bases). TRBV23-1 is placed among ORFs of uncertain function. The V end lost 6 bases, the J end lost 3 bases, and 19 bases lay between the germline ends. The CDR3 sequence is 16 residues long. In DNA form, the CDR3 reads TGCGCCAGCAGGAGGGAGGACCCCCACGGGACAGATACGCAGTATTTT. The encoded protein is CASRREDPHGTDTQYF.

J is TRBJ2-3 and V is TRBV20-1, with D hard to call. V dropped 3 bases and J dropped 3 bases, with 7 bases sitting between them. CDR1 DFQATT and CDR2 SNEGSKA come from the germline V gene (reference sequence). CDR3 size: 12 residues. CDR3 in amino acids: CSASLGTDTQYF. For the CDR3, the DNA is TGCAGTGCTAGTCTAGGTACAGATACGCAGTATTTT.

This chain connects TRBV5-1 to TRBJ2-1; perhaps TRBD1 as D (6 bases). Trimming took 0 bases from V and 1 from J, leaving 11 bases between them. Germline lookup yields CDR1 SGHRS and CDR2 YFSETQ. The CDR3 sequence is 16 residues long. As DNA, the CDR3 is TGCGCCAGCAGCTTGGTCGCAGGGGCATCCTACAATGAGCAGTTCTTC. Translated, it gives CASSLVAGASYNEQFF.

This chain uses TRBV19 with TRBJ2-1; D is possibly TRBD2 (5 bases). The germline V and J ends were trimmed by 4 bases and 8 bases, with 6 bases remaining between them. Germline CDR1 LNHDA, CDR2 SQIVND (reference sequence). CDR3 length: 11 residues. The CDR3 nucleotides are TGTGCCAGTAGTAAGGGAGATGAGCAGTTCTTC. It yields the protein CASSKGDEQFF.

This sequence joins TRBV7-8 and TRBJ1-4; TRBD1 matches at 8 bases. The CDR3 totals 13 residues. The V segment lost 5 bases and the J segment 10 bases; nucleotides outside the gene matches: 6. Germline CDR1 and CDR2: SGHVS and FQNEAQ. The CDR3 sequence: CASSPGTGRKLFF. Written as DNA, the CDR3 is TGTGCCAGCAGCCCGGGGACAGGCCGAAAACTGTTTTTT.

The V gene is TRBV6-1, the J gene TRBJ1-6, with D uncertain. Trimming removed 1 base at V and 5 bases at J, with 12 bases between. The germline V gene encodes CDR1 MNHNS and CDR2 SASEGT. CDR3 length: 16 residues. For the CDR3, the DNA is TGTGCCAGCAGTGAAGTTCTGTTTCGGGATAATTCACCCCTCCACTTT. This translates into CASSEVLFRDNSPLHF.

This chain links TRBV5-1 with TRBJ2-3; no firm D call. Germline CDR1 is SGHRS and CDR2 is YFSETQ. V gave up 4 bases and J gave up 6 bases, with 18 bases separating them. The CDR3 loop spans 15 amino acids. As DNA, the CDR3 is TGCGCCAGCAGCGCGGCTCCGGCCTACCGGGATACGCAGTATTTT. This codes for CASSAAPAYRDTQYF.

The chain carries TRBV2 and TRBJ2-7; 7 bases are shared with TRBD2. V shed 8 bases, J shed 0 bases, and the junction held 7 bases outside the gene matches. CDR1 and CDR2 from the germline V gene are SNHLY and FYNNEI. There are 14 residues in the CDR3. The CDR3 region has the DNA TGTGCCAGCGGGAGGGACTCGAGCTCCTACGAGCAGTACTTC. This gives the protein CASGRDSSSYEQYF.

The chain couples TRBV19 to TRBJ1-1, with 11 bases that match TRBD1. The CDR3 loop spans 15 amino acids. The ends lost 6 bases at V and 3 bases at J; junction bases unmatched: 6. Germline V gives CDR1 LNHDA, CDR2 SQIVND (reference sequence). For the CDR3, the DNA is TGTGCCAGTAGAAGGACAGGGGGCGCGTACACTGAAGCTTTCTTT. Translating gives CASRRTGGAYTEAFF.

The chain uses TRBV5-1 and TRBJ1-6, with 11 bases fitting TRBD1. From germline, CDR1 is SGHRS and CDR2 YFSETQ. Trimming at V came to 4 bases and at J to 0 bases, leaving 6 bases not matched to a gene. This CDR3 comprises 18 residues. CDR3 amino acids: CASSTGTGGSSYNSPLHF. The CDR3 DNA is TGCGCCAGCAGCACCGGGACAGGGGGTAGCTCCTATAATTCACCCCTCCACTTT.

This clone was counted once. The CDR3, as DNA: TGTGCCAGCAGCTTGACGGGGGGCCGCACAGATACGCAGTATTTT. Residues: CASSLTGGRTDTQYF. The chain links TRBV7-3 to TRBJ2-3, with D possibly TRBD2 on 7 matching bases. Germline V CDR1 and CDR2: SGHTA, FQGTGA. The CDR3 is 15 residues long. V was pared by 3 bases and J by 1 base, with 11 bases between.

The chain combines TRBV5-4 with TRBJ2-6; D uncertain. This CDR3 contains 11 residues. V lost 7 bases to trimming and J lost 11 bases, with 10 bases between them. Germline values: CDR1 SGHNT, CDR2 YYREEE (reference sequence). CDR3 sequence: CASQIADVLTF. CDR3 in DNA: TGTGCCAGCCAGATTGCGGACGTCCTGACTTTC.

The chain recombines TRBV15 with TRBJ2-7; no clear D gene. Germline V CDR1 and CDR2: LNHNV, YYDKDF (reference sequence). V dropped 0 bases and J dropped 3 bases, with 15 bases sitting between them. The CDR3 consists of 16 residues. CDR3 region: CATSRDQRVLNYEQYF. CDR3 DNA: TGTGCCACCAGCAGAGATCAAAGAGTACTTAACTACGAGCAGTACTTC.

V is TRBV15 and J is TRBJ1-4; 7 bases are shared with TRBD1. Per the germline V gene, CDR1 is LNHNV and CDR2 is YYDKDF (reference sequence). The junction had 3 bases not matched to a gene; V was cut back by 1 base and J by 7 bases. The CDR3 runs 14 residues. The CDR3 region has the DNA TGTGCCACCAGCAGAGGGCAGGGGGGTGAAAAACTGTTTTTT. Protein: CATSRGQGGEKLFF. Full variable domain (remainder filled in from reference TRBV15 and TRBJ1-4): DAMVIQNPRYQVTQFGKPVTLSCSQTLNHNVMYWYQQKSSQAPKLLFHYYDKDFNNEADTPDNFQSRRPNTSFCFLDIRSPGLGDTAMYLCATSRGQGGEKLFFGSGTQLSVL.

In its sample, this clone was seen a few times. This rearrangement joins TRBV4-2 to TRBJ2-7; 11 bases match TRBD2. The trim removed 1 base at V and 3 bases at J, leaving 5 bases unmatched. Germline V gene sequence: CDR1 LGHNA, CDR2 YNFKEQ. The CDR3 length is 16 residues. CDR3 DNA sequence: TGTGCCAGCAGCCAAGTTTCTAGCGGGGGGATCTACGAGCAGTACTTC. It is translated as CASSQVSSGGIYEQYF.

The V gene is TRBV28, the J gene TRBJ2-7; 11 nucleotides align to TRBD1. CDR1 and CDR2 from the germline V gene are MDHEN and SYDVKM. V trimming: 6 bases; J trimming: 6 bases; junction bases outside the gene matches: 4. The CDR3 covers 13 residues. CDR3 loop: CASRGTGGLEQYF. The CDR3 bases are TGTGCCAGCAGGGGGACAGGGGGGCTCGAGCAGTACTTC.

This chain joins TRBV2 and TRBJ2-2; no definite D call. The V gene lost 7 bases and the J gene lost 1 base, with 7 bases spanning the gap. The CDR3 totals 13 residues. CDR1 is SNHLY and CDR2 is FYNNEI in the germline V gene. CDR3 nucleotide sequence: TGTGCCAGCACGAACAAGAACACCGGGGAGCTGTTTTTT. Translation gives CASTNKNTGELFF.

The rearrangement links TRBV19 to TRBJ1-5; D unresolved. The CDR3 totals 16 residues. With 4 bases removed from V and 0 bases from J, the gap between germline ends came to 13 bases. CDR1 is LNHDA, CDR2 SQIVND, per germline (reference sequence). CDR3 coding DNA: TGTGCCAGTAGTAGGGCGACGGTTTATAGCAATCAGCCCCAGCATTTT. As protein: CASSRATVYSNQPQHF.

The V call is TRBV29-1, the J call TRBJ2-5; perhaps TRBD1 as D (6 bases). Germline lookup yields CDR1 SQVTM and CDR2 ANQGSEA. This CDR3 has 19 amino acids. Trimming took off 0 bases at V and 3 bases at J, with 26 bases between the two ends. CDR3 loop: CSVEDLSPGIWTAKETQYF. The CDR3 region has the DNA TGCAGCGTTGAAGATTTGTCCCCTGGTATCTGGACAGCTAAAGAGACCCAGTACTTC.

J is TRBJ2-4 and V is TRBV4-1; D perhaps matches TRBD2 (7 bases). CDR3 length: 17 amino acids. CDR1 and CDR2 from the germline V gene are MGHRA and YSYEKL. The V gene lost 0 bases and the J gene lost 2 bases, with 14 bases spanning the gap. In nucleotides, the CDR3 is TGCGCCAGCAGCCAAGATTTTGCGGGGGCCTCCAAAAACATTCAGTACTTC. Its translation: CASSQDFAGASKNIQYF.

The CDR3 coding sequence is TGTGCCAGTAGTATTACTAGTTCAGCGGAGACCCAGTACTTC. Amino acid sequence: CASSITSSAETQYF. The chain couples TRBV19 to TRBJ2-5; D is possibly TRBD2 (5 bases). The CDR3 covers 14 residues. V shed 3 bases and J shed 5 bases, with 13 bases lying between them. The germline gives CDR1 LNHDA, CDR2 SQIVND (reference sequence).

The J gene is TRBJ2-7, the V gene TRBV3-1 (or the pseudogene TRBV3-2); D is perhaps TRBD1 (6 bases). V was trimmed by 0 bases and J by 11 bases, leaving 17 bases between them. This CDR3 has 14 residues. From germline, CDR1 is LGHDT and CDR2 YNNKEL (reference sequence). Here the CDR3 DNA reads TGTGCCAGCAGCCAAGATAGTGGACAGAGAAAAAAGTACTTC. It encodes CASSQDSGQRKKYF.

This sequence joins TRBV4-1 and TRBJ2-6; 7 bases fit TRBD2. Trimming at V came to 1 base and at J to 0 bases, leaving 3 bases not matched to a gene. Germline CDR1 is MGHRA and CDR2 is YSYEKL. CDR3 length equals 17 residues. The CDR3 loop reads CASSQASGISGANVLTF. The CDR3 bases are TGCGCCAGCAGCCAAGCGAGCGGGATCTCTGGGGCCAACGTCCTGACTTTC.

The chain recombines TRBV5-1 with TRBJ2-5; a weak D match, TRBD2 (6 bases). The V end lost 0 bases, the J end lost 1 base, and 13 bases lay between the germline ends. CDR3 length: 16 residues. Germline CDR1 and CDR2: SGHRS and YFSETQ. The CDR3 is CASSLGGGGVQETQYF. The CDR3 DNA is TGCGCCAGCAGCTTGGGCGGCGGCGGGGTCCAAGAGACCCAGTACTTC.